The rows below give T cell receptor beta chains drawn from one sample of a study of CD8 T cells in ankylosing spondylitis. Using its own MiXCR run on the 5' RACE reads, TCRdb lists one record per CDR3 protein. The data contain fewer than 550,000 distinct CDR3 sequences, over 4% of them seen just once; the ten biggest clones take up 3.5%. The sample comprised blood, either unsorted or a sorted T cell fraction (not recorded which). The receptors were gathered from a male donor with ankylosing spondylitis. Each CDR3 is given with its conserved first and last residue. Fields, in order: J gene, D gene, V gene, clone size, CDR3 DNA, CDR3 protein. D genes are given only for firm matches. Not all rows give a size; the values are once, few, many and, for expanded clones, a class.

TRBJ1-2	NA	TRBV4-2	many	TGTGCCAGCAGCCAAGTTGCGGCTAACTATGGCTACACCTTC	CASSQVAANYGYTF
TRBJ1-5	NA	TRBV6-5	many	TGTGCCAGCAGTTACTCCTGGCGTCAGCCCCAGCATTTT	CASSYSWRQPQHF
TRBJ1-1	TRBD1	TRBV11-3	many	TGTGCCAGCAGCCACAGGGGCCCCAACACTGAAGCTTTCTTT	CASSHRGPNTEAFF
TRBJ2-7	TRBD2	TRBV6-2/TRBV6-3	NA	TGTGCCAGCCTTGGCGGCCCTGAGAGCGGGAGCACGTCCTACGAGCAGTACTTC	CASLGGPESGSTSYEQYF
TRBJ2-1	TRBD2	TRBV9	many	TGTGCCAGCAGCTCCAAAGCGGGACTAGCGGGGGGGCCCAGGTCTAGTGAGCAGTTCTTC	CASSSKAGLAGGPRSSEQFF
TRBJ2-1	NA	TRBV6-5	few	TGTGCCAGCAGTTACGTCGGGGGCAATGAGCAGTTCTTC	CASSYVGGNEQFF
TRBJ1-5	TRBD1	TRBV3-1	few	TGTGCCAGCAGCCAAGATACGGGACAGGGGGCGGGTCAGCCCCAGCATTTT	CASSQDTGQGAGQPQHF
TRBJ2-7	TRBD2	TRBV20-1	few	TGCAGTGCGGGCGTTAGCGGGGGAACCTCCTACGAGCAGTACTTC	CSAGVSGGTSYEQYF
TRBJ2-3	NA	TRBV15	few	TGTGCCACCAGCAGAGCTCGCCGGGGCGGCACAGATACGCAGTATTTT	CATSRARRGGTDTQYF
TRBJ2-1	TRBD2	TRBV12-3/TRBV12-4	many	TGTGCCAGCAGTGCGGGGGGGAGAGAGCAGTTCTTC	CASSAGGREQFF
TRBJ1-5	NA	TRBV6-5	many	TGTGCCAGCAGTTACCTGCGGGATTTTCAGCCCCAGCATTTT	CASSYLRDFQPQHF
TRBJ2-1	NA	TRBV20-1	few	TGCAGTGCTCATAGTGTGGGGCTGAATGAGCAGTTCTTC	CSAHSVGLNEQFF
TRBJ2-5	NA	TRBV5-1	few	TGCGCCAGCAGCTTGCACACAGGGACGGAGACCCAGTACTTC	CASSLHTGTETQYF
TRBJ2-1	TRBD2	TRBV18	many	TGTGCCAGCTCACCGCCGACTAGCGGGGGGAATGAGCAGTTCTTC	CASSPPTSGGNEQFF
TRBJ1-5	NA	TRBV7-2	many	TGTGCCAGCAGCTTAGCAGGGTACACCGATCAGCCCCAGCATTTT	CASSLAGYTDQPQHF
TRBJ2-1	NA	TRBV7-3	few	TGTGCCAGCAGCCCCGAAGGGGGGGTTGATGAGCAGTTCTTC	CASSPEGGVDEQFF
TRBJ1-1	TRBD1	TRBV18	many	TGTGCCAGCTCACCGGGACAGCTCCTAAACACTGAAGCTTTCTTT	CASSPGQLLNTEAFF
TRBJ1-1	NA	TRBV5-5	many	TGTGCCAGCAGCTTGCGGCAGGATTACACTGAAGCTTTCTTT	CASSLRQDYTEAFF